What follows describes a single TCR beta chain. Its antigen is unidentified. The read comes to an end 3 residues before the CDR3 does, leaving the germline J gene to fill in the end. Germline values: CDR1 SGHNT, CDR2 YYREEE (reference sequence). The CDR3 covers 16 residues. Unmatched junction bases numbered 6, after V lost 2 bases and J lost 0 bases. This sample is part of a study of T cells in women clearing cervical HPV infection. Study results and caveats: Richness differences could reflect unmeasured T-cell content per sample.

Assay: immunoSEQ multiplex PCR; the TCRdb copy retains only in-frame clones and omits some. The listing records about 48,000 clones. Cervical HPV DNA detected by MY09/MY11 PCR, typed by dot-blot. The sequencing sample was made of blood buffy coat. The sequence was collected from a woman between 18 and 70 years old with a cervical HPV16 infection that either progressed to CIN3+ or cleared (not recorded which). The chain employs TRBV5-4 and TRBJ2-5, with 8 nucleotides matching TRBD2. The CDR3 is CASSLRTGGYQETQYF. The covered CDR3 bases are TGTGCCAGCAGCTTACGAACGGGGGGGTACCAAGAGACC.